These 11 T cell receptor beta chains share one sample of origin, sequenced in a study of blood T cell repertoires in COVID-19. Libraries were prepared by immunoSEQ multiplex PCR; TCRdb keeps only in-frame clonotypes and omits some of them. This sample has roughly 98,000 clones; around four fifths occur once, and the top ten carry roughly 10%. The sample was peripheral blood. The receptors come from a woman aged 70-85 years with active or convalescent COVID-19.

This clone has more than one count but fewer than ten. This rearrangement joins TRBV5-1 to TRBJ2-7; 14 bases align to TRBD2. CDR3 length: 15 residues. V dropped 4 bases and J dropped 3; count of bases not matched to a gene: 3. Germline CDR1 SGHRS, CDR2 YFSETQ. CDR3 residues: CASSNGTSGGYEQYF. The CDR3 nucleotides are TGCGCCAGCAGCAATGGGACTAGCGGGGGCTACGAGCAGTACTTC.

The chain joins TRBV19 to TRBJ1-5; D may be TRBD1 (6 bases). Germline-derived CDR1 and CDR2 are LNHDA and SQIVND (reference sequence). Trimming left V 9 bases short and J 4 bases short, with 16 bases between. The CDR3 totals 14 residues. The CDR3 sequence is CASRDTLLNQPQHF. The CDR3, as DNA: TGTGCCAGCCGGGACACCCTACTTAATCAGCCCCAGCATTTT.

The chain has TRBV6-6 and TRBJ1-2, with D tentatively TRBD1 (5 bases). The germline gives CDR1 MNHNY, CDR2 SVGAGI (reference sequence). The CDR3 length is 13 residues. V was pared by 8 bases and J by 2 bases, with 12 bases between. This chain's CDR3 is CASQRGGNYGYTF. The CDR3 nucleotides read TGTGCCAGCCAGCGGGGGGGAAACTATGGCTACACCTTC.

V is TRBV5-1 and J is TRBJ2-1, with 8 bases aligning to TRBD1. V lost 1 base and J lost 7; bases outside the gene matches: 7. CDR1 is SGHRS, CDR2 YFSETQ, per germline. The CDR3 extends over 15 amino acids. The CDR3 DNA is TGCGCCAGCAGCTTGAACAGGGGGAAGGGGAATGAGCAGTTCTTC. Translation gives CASSLNRGKGNEQFF.

A few counts support this clone. The rearrangement links TRBV5-1 to TRBJ1-5; no clear D gene. The V and J ends lost 0 bases and 0 bases respectively, with 10 bases between them. The CDR3 is 16 amino acids. From germline, CDR1 is SGHRS and CDR2 YFSETQ. The CDR3 sequence: CASSLGGRASNQPQHF. Written as DNA, the CDR3 is TGCGCCAGCAGCTTGGGAGGCAGAGCTAGCAATCAGCCCCAGCATTTT.

This clone was seen once. The J gene is TRBJ1-5, the V gene TRBV7-2; D possibly corresponds to TRBD1 (5 bases). Germline CDR1 SGHTA, CDR2 FQGNSA. Trimming cost V 1 base and J 3 bases, with 16 bases left between them. The CDR3 has 17 residues. CDR3 loop: CASSLVGWGNSNQPQHF. For the CDR3, the DNA is TGTGCCAGCAGCTTAGTTGGGTGGGGCAATTCCAATCAGCCCCAGCATTTT. Filled out from reference TRBV7-2 and TRBJ1-5, the complete variable domain reads GAGVSQSPSNKVTEKGKDVELRCDPISGHTALYWYRQSLGQGLEFLIYFQGNSAPDKSGLPSDRFSAERTGGSVSTLTIQRTQQEDSAVYLCASSLVGWGNSNQPQHFGDGTRLSIL.

The rearrangement joins TRBV2 to TRBJ2-2; TRBD1 matches 9 bases. Germline V CDR1 and CDR2: SNHLY, FYNNEI. The CDR3 is made up of 15 amino acids. The V and J ends lost 7 bases and 5 bases, in that order; junction bases with no gene match: 8. CDR3 bases: TGTGCCAGCAATCCGGGACAGGGAAGAACCGGGGAGCTGTTTTTT. Its protein is CASNPGQGRTGELFF.

The chain uses TRBV18 and TRBJ1-2, with D unclear. CDR3 length: 13 amino acids. Trimming left V 5 bases short and J 1 base short, with 8 bases between. Germline CDR1 KGHSH, CDR2 LQKENI. The CDR3 coding sequence is TGTGCCAGCTCAACAGATTTTAACTATGGCTACACCTTC. It translates to CASSTDFNYGYTF.

V gene TRBV19 combines with J gene TRBJ2-5; D ambiguous. V was trimmed by 5 bases and J by 2 bases, leaving 9 bases between them. CDR1 is LNHDA, CDR2 SQIVND, per germline (reference sequence). There are 13 residues in the CDR3. DNA of the CDR3: TGTGCCAGTAGTCCAGGAACGCAAGAGACCCAGTACTTC. This codes for CASSPGTQETQYF.

The rearrangement joins TRBV25-1 to TRBJ1-2; D not resolved. The CDR3 covers 13 residues. The V end lost 5 bases, the J end lost 0 bases, and 7 bases lay between the germline ends. From germline, CDR1 is MGHDK and CDR2 SYGVNS. The CDR3: CASSFAANYGYTF. The CDR3 DNA reads TGTGCCAGCAGTTTCGCAGCTAACTATGGCTACACCTTC.

Only one count was recorded for this clone. This rearrangement joins TRBV5-6 to TRBJ2-2, with unresolved D. The germline V gene encodes CDR1 SGHDT and CDR2 YYEEEE. This CDR3 region has 12 residues. Trimming left V 0 bases short and J 6 bases short, with 3 bases between. The CDR3 sequence: CASSLAAGELFF. CDR3 nucleotides: TGTGCCAGCAGCTTGGCGGCCGGGGAGCTGTTTTTT.